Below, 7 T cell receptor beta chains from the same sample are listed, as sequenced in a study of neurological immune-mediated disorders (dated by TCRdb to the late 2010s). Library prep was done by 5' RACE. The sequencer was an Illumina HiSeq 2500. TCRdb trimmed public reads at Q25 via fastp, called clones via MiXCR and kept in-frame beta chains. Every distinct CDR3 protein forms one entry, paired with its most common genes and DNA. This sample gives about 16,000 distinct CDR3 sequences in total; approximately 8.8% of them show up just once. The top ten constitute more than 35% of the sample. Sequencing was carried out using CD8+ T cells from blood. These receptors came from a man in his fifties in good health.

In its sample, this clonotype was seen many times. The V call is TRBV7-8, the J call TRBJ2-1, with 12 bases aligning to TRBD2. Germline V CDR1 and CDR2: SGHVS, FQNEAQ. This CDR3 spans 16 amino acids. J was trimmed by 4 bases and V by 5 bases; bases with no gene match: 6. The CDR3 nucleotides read TGTGCCAGCAGCCCCAGACTAGCGGGAGTGTACAATGAGCAGTTCTTC. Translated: CASSPRLAGVYNEQFF.

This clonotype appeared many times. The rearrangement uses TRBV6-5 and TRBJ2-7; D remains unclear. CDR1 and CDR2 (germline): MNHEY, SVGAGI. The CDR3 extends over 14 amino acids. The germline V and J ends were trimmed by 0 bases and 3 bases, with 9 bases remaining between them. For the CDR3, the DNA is TGTGCCAGCAGTTACTCGGGCACTCACTACGAGCAGTACTTC. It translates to CASSYSGTHYEQYF.

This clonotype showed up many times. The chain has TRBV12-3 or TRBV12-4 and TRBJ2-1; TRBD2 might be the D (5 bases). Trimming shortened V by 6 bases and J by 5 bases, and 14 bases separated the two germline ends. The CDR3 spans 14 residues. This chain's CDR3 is CASRYGLPDNEQFF. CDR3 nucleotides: TGTGCCAGCAGATATGGACTGCCCGACAATGAGCAGTTCTTC.

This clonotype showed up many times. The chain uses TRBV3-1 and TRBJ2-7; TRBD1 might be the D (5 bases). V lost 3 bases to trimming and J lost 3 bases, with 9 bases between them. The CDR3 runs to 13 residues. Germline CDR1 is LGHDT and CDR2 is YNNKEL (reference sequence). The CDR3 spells CASSQTEYYEQYF. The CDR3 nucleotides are TGTGCCAGCAGCCAGACAGAATACTACGAGCAGTACTTC.

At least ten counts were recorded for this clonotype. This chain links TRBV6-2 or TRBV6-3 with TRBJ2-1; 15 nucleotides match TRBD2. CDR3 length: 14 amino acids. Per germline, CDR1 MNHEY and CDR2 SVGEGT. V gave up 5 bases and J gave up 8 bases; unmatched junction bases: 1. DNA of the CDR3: TGTGCCAGCAGTAGGACTAGCGGGAGGGATGAGCAGTTCTTC. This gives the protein CASSRTSGRDEQFF.

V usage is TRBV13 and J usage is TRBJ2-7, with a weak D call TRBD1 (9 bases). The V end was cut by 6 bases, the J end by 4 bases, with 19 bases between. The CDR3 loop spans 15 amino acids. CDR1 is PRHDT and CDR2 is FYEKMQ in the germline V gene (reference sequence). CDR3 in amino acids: CASRLQGASGYEQYF. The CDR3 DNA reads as TGTGCCAGCAGATTACAGGGGGCTAGCGGGTACGAGCAGTACTTC.

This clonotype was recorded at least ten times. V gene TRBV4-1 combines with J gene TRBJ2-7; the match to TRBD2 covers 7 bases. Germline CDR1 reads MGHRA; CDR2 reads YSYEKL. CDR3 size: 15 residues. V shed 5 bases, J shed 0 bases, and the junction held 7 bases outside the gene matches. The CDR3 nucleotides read TGCGCCAGCAGCAGACAAGCGGGGCCCTCCTACGAGCAGTACTTC. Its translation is CASSRQAGPSYEQYF.